This T cell receptor beta chain came from a study of naive and memory T cell subsets. Overall study findings and caveats: The RNA method is potentially sensitive to activation and differentiation changes.

Blood and skin TCR RNA was reverse transcribed with alpha and beta constant primers. Ligated cDNA underwent four rounds of PCR with nested alpha and beta constant region primers and SP2. Each CDR3 protein gets one entry after TCRdb re-called the 5' RACE reads with MiXCR. The table records approximately 22,000 distinct CDR3 sequences, over 3.5% of them present only once. Germline V gives CDR1 LNHDA, CDR2 SQIVND (reference sequence). V was shortened by 5 bases and J by 9 bases, with 14 bases between the two germline ends. This CDR3 has 13 amino acids. Whole-blood samples were 2 to 3 ml of peripheral blood from healthy adult volunteers. TCR cDNA received a 3' ligated oligonucleotide that carried a UMI. Reverse transcription used DNase-treated unsorted total RNA, aiming for 1 to 1000 ng. At least ten counts were recorded for this clonotype. The target antigen is unknown.

This receptor was taken from a male donor in good health. The V gene is TRBV19, the J gene TRBJ2-1; possibly TRBD1 for D (5 bases). This chain's CDR3 is CASSLPIDSEQFF. The CDR3, as DNA: TGTGCCAGTAGTCTCCCGATCGACAGTGAGCAGTTCTTC.